What follows are 25 T cell receptor beta chains derived from one specimen sequenced in a study of cytomegalovirus exposure and HLA in healthy donors. PCR was performed using 60 Vbeta and 13 Jbeta primers. The protocol was immunoSEQ multiplex PCR, while the TCRdb copy is restricted to in-frame clones and leaves out a portion. The data hold tens of thousands of clones, with approximately 80% observed a single time. Sequencing was carried out using PBMCs. These receptors all stem from a man aged 45-65 years in good health and CMV-seronegative.

This clone was counted once. This chain connects TRBV28 to TRBJ1-2, with a possible D match to TRBD1 (5 bases). V lost 3 bases to trimming and J lost 6 bases, with 17 bases between them. Germline V gene data show CDR1 as MDHEN and CDR2 as SYDVKM. This CDR3 region has 15 residues. The CDR3 DNA follows: TGTGCCAGCAGTTTGGCGGGGGATTCCGTGGATGGCTACACCTTC. Protein: CASSLAGDSVDGYTF.

The chain employs TRBV29-1 and TRBJ1-2; D unclear. CDR3 size: 11 residues. Trimming removed 4 bases from V and 0 bases from J, with 3 bases in between. Germline V gives CDR1 SQVTM, CDR2 ANQGSEA. The CDR3 DNA reads as TGCAGCGTTGTAGCTAACTATGGCTACACCTTC. Encoded protein: CSVVANYGYTF.

For the CDR3, the DNA is TGCGCCAGCAGCTTGGCAGGGGGAAGTGGAGATACGCAGTATTTT. Protein: CASSLAGGSGDTQYF. V gene TRBV5-1 combines with J gene TRBJ2-3, with TRBD1 matching over 7 bases. The CDR3 extends over 15 amino acids. CDR1 and CDR2 (germline): SGHRS, YFSETQ. Trimming removed 0 bases from V and 5 bases from J; junction bases left unmatched: 6.

This clone was recorded once. The V and J genes are TRBV9 and TRBJ1-2; 7 bases fit TRBD1. CDR3 length equals 14 residues. Trimming removed 3 bases from V and 6 bases from J; junction bases left unmatched: 8. Germline V lookup: CDR1 SGDLS, CDR2 YYNGEE. In DNA form, the CDR3 reads TGTGCCAGCAGCGACGAGACAGGGACCCATGGCTACACCTTC. Translating gives CASSDETGTHGYTF.

The chain couples TRBV9 to TRBJ2-2, with 10 bases aligning to TRBD2. V was clipped by 0 bases and J by 4 bases; unmatched bases: 6. Germline V CDR1 and CDR2: SGDLS, YYNGEE. CDR3 length: 17 amino acids. As DNA, the CDR3 is TGTGCCAGCAGCGTAGAAGCGGGAGGGCGCGGCACCGGGGAGCTGTTTTTT. Translating it yields CASSVEAGGRGTGELFF.

This clone was counted a single time. The V gene is TRBV15, the J gene TRBJ2-7, with D possibly being TRBD2 (6 bases). The CDR3 is 13 residues long. The germline V gene has CDR1 LNHNV and CDR2 YYDKDF (reference sequence). Trimming took off 5 bases at V and 5 bases at J, with 13 bases between the two ends. In DNA form, the CDR3 reads TGTGCCACCAGCCCGGGACTTTACAACGAGCAGTACTTC. It codes for CATSPGLYNEQYF.

This chain joins TRBV7-2 and TRBJ2-2; TRBD1 matches 9 bases. The length of the CDR3 is 16 residues. Looked up from germline, CDR1 is SGHTA and CDR2 is FQGNSA. After removal of 1 base from V and 4 bases from J, the junction contained 4 bases not matched to a gene. The chain's CDR3 is CASSLVGTGRTGELFF. The CDR3 DNA reads TGTGCCAGCAGCTTAGTCGGGACAGGGCGCACCGGGGAGCTGTTTTTT.

The V gene is TRBV7-3, the J gene TRBJ1-3; D not certain. The ends were cut back, 2 bases at V and 4 bases at J, with 9 bases in the middle. CDR1 SGHTA and CDR2 FQGTGA come from the germline V gene. The CDR3 totals 14 residues. The CDR3 is CASSLSAGGNTIYF. The CDR3 coding sequence is TGTGCCAGCAGCTTATCGGCAGGAGGAAACACCATATATTTT.

The chain joins TRBV7-8 to TRBJ2-1; 8 bases fit TRBD1. V shed 0 bases, J shed 8 bases, and the junction held 6 bases outside the gene matches. Germline lookup yields CDR1 SGHVS and CDR2 FQNEAQ. The CDR3 length is 15 residues. CDR3 sequence: CASSLAAGGMDEQFF. The CDR3 region has the DNA TGTGCCAGCAGCTTAGCCGCAGGGGGCATGGATGAGCAGTTCTTC. The full variable domain, rest sourced from reference TRBV7-8 and TRBJ2-1, is GAGVSQSPRYKVAKRGQDVALRCDPISGHVSLFWYQQALGQGPEFLTYFQNEAQLDKSGLPSDRFFAERPEGSVSTLKIQRTQQEDSAVYLCASSLAAGGMDEQFFGPGTRLTVL.

This clone was counted between two and nine times. The rearrangement links TRBV6-1 to TRBJ2-2; 7 bases map to TRBD1. The V gene end was trimmed by 6 bases and the J gene end by 5 bases; junction bases not matched to a gene: 6. CDR3 size: 14 residues. Looked up from germline, CDR1 is MNHNS and CDR2 is SASEGT. The CDR3 nucleotides are TGTGCCAGCAGGGAGACAGGGCGGACCGGGGAGCTGTTTTTT. The encoded protein is CASRETGRTGELFF.

This chain joins TRBV28 and TRBJ1-2; 12 nucleotides agree with TRBD1. Germline trimming cut 6 bases from V and 8 bases from J; bases unmatched to any gene: 7. Germline CDR1 and CDR2: MDHEN and SYDVKM. The CDR3 sequence is 14 residues long. The CDR3 region has the DNA TGTGCCAGCAGCAAGGGACAGGGGGCAGGCGGCTACACCTTC. Protein product: CASSKGQGAGGYTF.

The chain uses TRBV27 and TRBJ2-7, with 10 bases that match TRBD2. The trim removed 4 bases at V and 7 bases at J, leaving 10 bases unmatched. This CDR3 region has 15 residues. Germline lookup yields CDR1 MNHEY and CDR2 SMNVEV (reference sequence). CDR3 in amino acids: CASSSKREGHREQYF. The CDR3 DNA sequence: TGTGCCAGCAGTTCAAAGCGGGAGGGCCACAGGGAGCAGTACTTC.

The chain combines TRBV7-2 with TRBJ1-3; a possible D gene is TRBD1 (5 bases). Trimming removed 3 bases at V and 4 bases at J, with 7 bases between. Looked up from germline, CDR1 is SGHTA and CDR2 is FQGNSA. The CDR3 sequence is 13 residues long. The CDR3 DNA follows: TGTGCCAGCAGCTTCGGGGGGGGAAACACCATATATTTT. Translation: CASSFGGGNTIYF.

This clone has only a few counts. The gene calls are TRBV6-1 and TRBJ2-5, with 11 bases aligning to TRBD2. The CDR3 consists of 16 residues. Germline trimming cut 2 bases from V and 13 bases from J; bases unmatched to any gene: 15. Germline V gene data show CDR1 as MNHNS and CDR2 as SASEGT. This chain's CDR3 is CASSETGLAGGWPLYF. Here the CDR3 DNA reads TGTGCCAGCAGTGAAACGGGGCTAGCGGGAGGATGGCCCCTGTACTTC.

This clone appeared a few times. The chain has TRBV5-6 and TRBJ1-1; 9 nucleotides line up with TRBD1. CDR1 is SGHDT and CDR2 is YYEEEE in the germline V gene. The CDR3 is 14 residues long. J was trimmed by 5 bases and V by 7 bases; bases with no gene match: 9. CDR3 residues: CASGSTGGRTEAFF. The CDR3 nucleotides are TGTGCCAGCGGTTCGACAGGGGGGAGGACTGAAGCTTTCTTT.

The V and J genes are TRBV4-2 and TRBJ2-5; 8 positions match TRBD2. Germline V gene sequence: CDR1 LGHNA, CDR2 YNFKEQ. The V gene end was trimmed by 0 bases and the J gene end by 7 bases; junction bases not matched to a gene: 4. The length of the CDR3 is 14 residues. CDR3 nucleotide sequence: TGTGCCAGCAGCCAAGATACCGGGGGGGGGACCCAGTACTTC. Its protein product is CASSQDTGGGTQYF.

This chain joins TRBV9 and TRBJ2-5, with D possibly TRBD1 on 5 matching bases. The CDR3 length is 14 residues. Germline CDR1 and CDR2: SGDLS and YYNGEE. V was clipped by 3 bases and J by 5 bases, with 14 bases between them. Written as DNA, the CDR3 is TGTGCCAGCAGCGCCCCGGTTGGGGCTGAGACCCAGTACTTC. Translated, it gives CASSAPVGAETQYF.

V is TRBV6-1 and J is TRBJ2-5; 8 positions match TRBD2. The assigned J gene may be wrong: the sequence end matches TRBJ2-7 better. Germline CDR1 is MNHNS and CDR2 is SASEGT. The CDR3 loop spans 15 amino acids. The CDR3 region has the DNA TGTGCCAGCAGTGCGGTTCGGGAGGGCCCATACGAGCAGTACTTC. Its translation: CASSAVREGPYEQYF.

This clone was observed a handful of times. The same CDR3 can be traced to other DNA sequences in this sample. The CDR3 region has the DNA TGTGCCATCAGCCCAGGGAACACTGAAGCTTTCTTT. Amino acids: CAISPGNTEAFF. This chain connects TRBV10-3 to TRBJ1-1; no reliable D call. The CDR3 is 12 amino acids. V shed 6 bases and J shed 1 base, with 6 bases lying between them. From germline, CDR1 is ENHRY and CDR2 SYGVKD.

V usage is TRBV5-1 and J usage is TRBJ1-1; 9 nucleotides match TRBD1. CDR1 and CDR2 from the germline V gene are SGHRS and YFSETQ. V shed 1 base, J shed 2 bases, and the junction held 9 bases outside the gene matches. The CDR3 covers 17 residues. The CDR3 DNA reads as TGCGCCAGCAGCTTGTGGGGACAGGGTAAGGGAAACACTGAAGCTTTCTTT. Amino acids: CASSLWGQGKGNTEAFF.

J is TRBJ2-3 and V is TRBV27; TRBD2 matches 14 bases. The V gene end was trimmed by 2 bases and the J gene end by 10 bases; junction bases not matched to a gene: 2. The CDR3 sequence is 14 residues long. The germline V gene encodes CDR1 MNHEY and CDR2 SMNVEV (reference sequence). CDR3 bases: TGTGCCAGCAGTTTAAGACTAGCGGGAGGGCCGCAGTATTTT. The encoded protein is CASSLRLAGGPQYF.

CDR3 DNA: TGTGCCTGGAACCCCGGGAGGTGGACAGATACGCAGTATTTT. Translated: CAWNPGRWTDTQYF. V usage is TRBV30 and J usage is TRBJ2-3; TRBD2 matches at 7 bases. V gave up 4 bases and J gave up 3 bases; unmatched junction bases: 7. The CDR3 spans 14 residues. The V gene's germline CDR1 is GTSNPN and CDR2 SVGIG (reference sequence).

The chain uses TRBV15 and TRBJ1-2; D gene unclear. Trimming took 0 bases from V and 4 from J, leaving 9 bases between them. Germline V gene data show CDR1 as LNHNV and CDR2 as YYDKDF (reference sequence). The CDR3 totals 14 residues. CDR3 region: CATSRDRGSYGYTF. The CDR3 DNA reads TGTGCCACCAGCAGAGATCGAGGTAGCTATGGCTACACCTTC.

This rearrangement joins TRBV5-6 to TRBJ2-5; D might be TRBD1 (6 bases). Germline values: CDR1 SGHDT, CDR2 YYEEEE. This CDR3 region has 14 residues. Between the trimmed V and J ends, which lost 0 bases and 5 bases, there was a span of 11 bases. CDR3 loop: CASSLADRRETQYF. CDR3 in DNA: TGTGCCAGCAGCTTGGCCGACAGGAGGGAGACCCAGTACTTC. The full variable domain, with the rest looked up from reference TRBV5-6 and TRBJ2-5, is DAGVTQSPTHLIKTRGQQVTLRCSPKSGHDTVSWYQQALGQGPQFIFQYYEEEERQRGNFPDRFSGHQFPNYSSELNVNALLLGDSALYLCASSLADRRETQYFGPGTRLLVL.

The rearrangement links TRBV6-5 to TRBJ2-1; 11 nucleotides agree with TRBD2. The CDR3 sequence is 16 residues long. V lost 0 bases, J lost 7 bases, and 5 bases stayed unmatched. Per the germline V gene, CDR1 is MNHEY and CDR2 is SVGAGI. The CDR3 DNA reads TGTGCCAGCAGTTACTCAACTAGCGGGAGCGGGAATGAGCAGTTCTTC. It yields the protein CASSYSTSGSGNEQFF.